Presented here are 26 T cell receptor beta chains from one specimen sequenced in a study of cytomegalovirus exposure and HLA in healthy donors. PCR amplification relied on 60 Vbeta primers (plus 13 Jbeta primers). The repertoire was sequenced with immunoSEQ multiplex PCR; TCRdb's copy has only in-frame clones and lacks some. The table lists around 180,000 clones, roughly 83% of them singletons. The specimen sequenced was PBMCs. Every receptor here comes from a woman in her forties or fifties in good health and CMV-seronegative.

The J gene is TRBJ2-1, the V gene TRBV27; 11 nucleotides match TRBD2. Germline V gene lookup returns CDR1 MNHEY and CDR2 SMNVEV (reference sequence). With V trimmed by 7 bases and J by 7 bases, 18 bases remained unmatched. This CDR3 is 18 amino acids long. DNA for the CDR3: TGTGCCAGCACCCCTTTGGGGATGACTAGCGGGAAGGGAAATGAGCAGTTCTTC. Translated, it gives CASTPLGMTSGKGNEQFF.

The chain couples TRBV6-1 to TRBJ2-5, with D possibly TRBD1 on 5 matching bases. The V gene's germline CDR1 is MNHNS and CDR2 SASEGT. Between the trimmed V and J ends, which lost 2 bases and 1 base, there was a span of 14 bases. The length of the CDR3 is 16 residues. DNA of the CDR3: TGTGCCAGCAGTGAATTCCTAACACAGGTCCAAGAGACCCAGTACTTC. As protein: CASSEFLTQVQETQYF.

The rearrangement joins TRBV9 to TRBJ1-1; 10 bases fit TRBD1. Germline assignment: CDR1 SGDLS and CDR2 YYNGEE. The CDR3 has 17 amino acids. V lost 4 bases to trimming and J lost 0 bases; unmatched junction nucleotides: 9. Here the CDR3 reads CASSPTGGSRMNTEAFF. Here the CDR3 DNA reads TGTGCCAGCAGCCCGACAGGGGGCAGTAGGATGAACACTGAAGCTTTCTTT. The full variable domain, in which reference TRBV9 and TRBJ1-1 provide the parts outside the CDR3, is DSGVTQTPKHLITATGQRVTLRCSPRSGDLSVYWYQQSLDQGLQFLIQYYNGEERAKGNILERFSAQQFPDLHSELNLSSLELGDSALYFCASSPTGGSRMNTEAFFGQGTRLTVV.

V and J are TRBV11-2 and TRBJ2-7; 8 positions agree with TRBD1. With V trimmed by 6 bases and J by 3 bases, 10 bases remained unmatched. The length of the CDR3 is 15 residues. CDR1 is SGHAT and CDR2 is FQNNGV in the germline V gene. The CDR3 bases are TGTGCCAGCAGACTACCCGGGACAGGAAACTACGAGCAGTACTTC. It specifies CASRLPGTGNYEQYF.

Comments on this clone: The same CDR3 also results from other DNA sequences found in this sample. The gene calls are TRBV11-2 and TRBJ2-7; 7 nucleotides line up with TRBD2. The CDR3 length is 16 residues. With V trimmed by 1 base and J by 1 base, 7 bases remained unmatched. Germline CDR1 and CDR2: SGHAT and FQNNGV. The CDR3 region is CASSLGETGGSYEQYF. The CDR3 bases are TGTGCCAGCAGCTTAGGGGAAACGGGAGGATCCTACGAGCAGTACTTC.

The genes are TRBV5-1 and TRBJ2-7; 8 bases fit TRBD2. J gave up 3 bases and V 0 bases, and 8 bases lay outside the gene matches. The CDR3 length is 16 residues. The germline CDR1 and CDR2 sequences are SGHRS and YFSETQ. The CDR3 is CASSLENRGTSYEQYF. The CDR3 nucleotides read TGCGCCAGCAGCTTGGAGAATCGGGGGACTAGCTACGAGCAGTACTTC.

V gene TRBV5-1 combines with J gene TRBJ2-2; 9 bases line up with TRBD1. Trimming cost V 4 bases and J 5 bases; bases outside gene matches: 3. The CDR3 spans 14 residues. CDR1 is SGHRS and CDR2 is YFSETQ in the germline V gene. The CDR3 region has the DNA TGCGCCAGCAGCCAGACAGGGGGGACCGGGGAGCTGTTTTTT. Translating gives CASSQTGGTGELFF. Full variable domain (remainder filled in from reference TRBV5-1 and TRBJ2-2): KAGVTQTPRYLIKTRGQQVTLSCSPISGHRSVSWYQQTPGQGLQFLFEYFSETQRNKGNFPGRFSGRQFSNSRSEMNVSTLELGDSALYLCASSQTGGTGELFFGEGSRLTVL.

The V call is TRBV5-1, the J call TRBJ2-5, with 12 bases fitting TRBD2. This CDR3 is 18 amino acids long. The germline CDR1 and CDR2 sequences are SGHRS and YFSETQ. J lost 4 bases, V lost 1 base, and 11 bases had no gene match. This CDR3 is CASSLSTLAGGPVETQYF. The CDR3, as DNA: TGCGCCAGCAGCTTGTCCACACTAGCGGGAGGACCTGTAGAGACCCAGTACTTC.

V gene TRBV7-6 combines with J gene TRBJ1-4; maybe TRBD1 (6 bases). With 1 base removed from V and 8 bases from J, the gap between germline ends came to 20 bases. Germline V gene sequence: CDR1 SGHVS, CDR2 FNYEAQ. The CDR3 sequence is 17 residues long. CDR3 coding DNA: TGTGCCAGCAGCTTAGGGACAGTGGGATTCCTCAAAGAAAAACTGTTTTTT. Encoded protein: CASSLGTVGFLKEKLFF.

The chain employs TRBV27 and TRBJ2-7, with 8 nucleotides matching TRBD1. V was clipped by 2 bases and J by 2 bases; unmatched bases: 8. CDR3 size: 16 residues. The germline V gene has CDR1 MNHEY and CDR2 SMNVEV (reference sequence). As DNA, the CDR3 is TGTGCCAGCAGTTTACGAAGGGACAGGCCAACCTACGAGCAGTACTTC. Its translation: CASSLRRDRPTYEQYF.

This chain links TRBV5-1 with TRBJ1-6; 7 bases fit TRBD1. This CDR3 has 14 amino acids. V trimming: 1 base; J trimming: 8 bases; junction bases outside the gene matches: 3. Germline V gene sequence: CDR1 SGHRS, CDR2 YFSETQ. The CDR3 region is CASSLRQGDSPLHF. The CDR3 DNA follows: TGCGCCAGCAGCTTGAGACAGGGTGATTCACCCCTCCACTTT.

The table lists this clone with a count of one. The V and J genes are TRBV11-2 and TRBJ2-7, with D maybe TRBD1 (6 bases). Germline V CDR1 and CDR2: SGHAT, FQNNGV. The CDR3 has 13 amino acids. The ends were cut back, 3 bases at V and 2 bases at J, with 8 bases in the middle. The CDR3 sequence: CASSFRQAYEQYF. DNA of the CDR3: TGTGCCAGCAGCTTCAGACAGGCCTACGAGCAGTACTTC.

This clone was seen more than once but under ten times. As DNA, the CDR3 is TGTGCCAGCAGTTACGGCGGCTACCCCTACGAGCAGTACTTC. Its protein is CASSYGGYPYEQYF. The chain links TRBV6-5 to TRBJ2-7; D not resolved. Germline-derived CDR1 and CDR2 are MNHEY and SVGAGI. The CDR3 extends over 14 amino acids. With 2 bases removed from V and 2 bases from J, the gap between germline ends came to 10 bases.

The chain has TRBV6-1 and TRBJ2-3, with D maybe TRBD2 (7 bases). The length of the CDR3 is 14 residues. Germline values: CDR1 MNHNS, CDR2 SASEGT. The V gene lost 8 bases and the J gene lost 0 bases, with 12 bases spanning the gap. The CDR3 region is CASRRGASTDTQYF. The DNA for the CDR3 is TGTGCCAGCCGCCGGGGGGCCAGCACAGATACGCAGTATTTT.

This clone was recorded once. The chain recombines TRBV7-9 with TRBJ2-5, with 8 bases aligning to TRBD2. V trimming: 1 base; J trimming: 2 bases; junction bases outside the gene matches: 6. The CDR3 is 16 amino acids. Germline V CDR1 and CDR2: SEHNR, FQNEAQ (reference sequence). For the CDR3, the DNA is TGTGCCAGCAGCTTAGGCCCTGCGGGGGGACAAGAGACCCAGTACTTC. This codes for CASSLGPAGGQETQYF. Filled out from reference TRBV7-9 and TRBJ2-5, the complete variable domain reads DTGVSQNPRHKITKRGQNVTFRCDPISEHNRLYWYRQTLGQGPEFLTYFQNEAQLEKSRLLSDRFSAERPKGSFSTLEIQRTEQGDSAMYLCASSLGPAGGQETQYFGPGTRLLVL.

Here the CDR3 DNA reads TGCGCCAGCAGTGGTGACACCGGCGGCAATCAGCCCCAGCATTTT. Translated, it gives CASSGDTGGNQPQHF. The V and J genes are TRBV10-2 and TRBJ1-5, with D unclear. This CDR3 is 15 amino acids long. Trimming cost V 4 bases and J 2 bases, with 12 bases left between them. CDR1 is WSHSY, CDR2 SAAADI, per germline.

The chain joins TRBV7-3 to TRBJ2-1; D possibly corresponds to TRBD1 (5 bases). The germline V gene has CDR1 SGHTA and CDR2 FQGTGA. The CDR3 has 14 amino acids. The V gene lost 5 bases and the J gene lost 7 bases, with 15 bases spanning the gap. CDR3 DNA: TGTGCCAGCAGCGCGGCAGGGAAAGTGAATGAGCAGTTCTTC. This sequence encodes CASSAAGKVNEQFF.

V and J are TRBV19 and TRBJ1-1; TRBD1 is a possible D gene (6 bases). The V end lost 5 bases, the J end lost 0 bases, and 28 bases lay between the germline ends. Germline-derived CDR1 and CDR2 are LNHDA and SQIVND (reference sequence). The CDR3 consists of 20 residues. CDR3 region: CASSVGTLGRDKFMNTEAFF. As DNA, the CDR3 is TGTGCCAGTAGTGTCGGGACACTAGGACGAGACAAATTCATGAACACTGAAGCTTTCTTT.

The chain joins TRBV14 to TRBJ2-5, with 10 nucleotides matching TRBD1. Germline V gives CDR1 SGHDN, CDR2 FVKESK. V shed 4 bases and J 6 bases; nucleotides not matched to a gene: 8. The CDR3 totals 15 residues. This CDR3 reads CASSPLTGGMQTQYF. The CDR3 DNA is TGTGCCAGCAGCCCGTTGACAGGGGGCATGCAGACCCAGTACTTC.

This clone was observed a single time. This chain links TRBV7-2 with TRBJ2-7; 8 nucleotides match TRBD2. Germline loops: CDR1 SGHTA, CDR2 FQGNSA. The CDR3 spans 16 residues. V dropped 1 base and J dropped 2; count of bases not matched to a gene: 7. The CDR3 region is CASSLGSAGVTYEQYF. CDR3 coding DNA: TGTGCCAGCAGCTTAGGTTCAGCGGGAGTAACCTACGAGCAGTACTTC.

DNA of the CDR3: TGTGCCATCAGTGAAGAAGGGGGACAGGGGGCGGCCAATAGCAATCAGCCCCAGCATTTT. Protein sequence: CAISEEGGQGAANSNQPQHF. The J gene is TRBJ1-5, the V gene TRBV10-3, with 12 bases identical to TRBD1. Trimming took 3 bases from V and 0 from J; bases not matched to a gene: 12. CDR3 length: 20 amino acids. From germline, CDR1 is ENHRY and CDR2 SYGVKD.

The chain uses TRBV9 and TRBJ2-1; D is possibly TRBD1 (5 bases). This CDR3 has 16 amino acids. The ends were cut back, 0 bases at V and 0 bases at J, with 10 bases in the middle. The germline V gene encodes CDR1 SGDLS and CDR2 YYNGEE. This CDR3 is CASSVVRVGSYNEQFF. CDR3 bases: TGTGCCAGCAGCGTAGTCAGGGTGGGCTCCTACAATGAGCAGTTCTTC.

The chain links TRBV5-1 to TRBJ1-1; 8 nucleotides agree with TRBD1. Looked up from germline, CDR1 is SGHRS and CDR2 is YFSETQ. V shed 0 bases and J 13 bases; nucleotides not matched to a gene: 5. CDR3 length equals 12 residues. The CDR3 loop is CASSLGTGSCFF. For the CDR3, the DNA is TGCGCCAGCAGCTTGGGGACAGGGTCGTGTTTCTTT.

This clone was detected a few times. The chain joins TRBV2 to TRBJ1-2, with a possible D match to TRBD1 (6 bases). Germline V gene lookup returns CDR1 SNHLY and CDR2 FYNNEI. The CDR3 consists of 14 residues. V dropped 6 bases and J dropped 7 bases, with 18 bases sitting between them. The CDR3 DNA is TGTGCCAGCAGCTACCTGGACAGTGGGAGTGGCTACACCTTC. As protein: CASSYLDSGSGYTF.

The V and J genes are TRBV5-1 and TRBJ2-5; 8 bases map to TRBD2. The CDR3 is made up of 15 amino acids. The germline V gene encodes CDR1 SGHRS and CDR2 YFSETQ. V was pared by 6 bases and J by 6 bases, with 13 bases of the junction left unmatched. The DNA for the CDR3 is TGCGCCAGCACCATAGAACCTAGCGGGTGGCAGACCCAGTACTTC. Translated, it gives CASTIEPSGWQTQYF.

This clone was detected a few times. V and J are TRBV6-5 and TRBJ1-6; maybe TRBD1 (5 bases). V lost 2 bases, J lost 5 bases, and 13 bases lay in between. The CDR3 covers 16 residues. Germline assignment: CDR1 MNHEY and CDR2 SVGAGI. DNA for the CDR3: TGTGCCAGCAGTTACACCCAGGGTAGGAATAATTCACCCCTCCACTTT. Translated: CASSYTQGRNNSPLHF.